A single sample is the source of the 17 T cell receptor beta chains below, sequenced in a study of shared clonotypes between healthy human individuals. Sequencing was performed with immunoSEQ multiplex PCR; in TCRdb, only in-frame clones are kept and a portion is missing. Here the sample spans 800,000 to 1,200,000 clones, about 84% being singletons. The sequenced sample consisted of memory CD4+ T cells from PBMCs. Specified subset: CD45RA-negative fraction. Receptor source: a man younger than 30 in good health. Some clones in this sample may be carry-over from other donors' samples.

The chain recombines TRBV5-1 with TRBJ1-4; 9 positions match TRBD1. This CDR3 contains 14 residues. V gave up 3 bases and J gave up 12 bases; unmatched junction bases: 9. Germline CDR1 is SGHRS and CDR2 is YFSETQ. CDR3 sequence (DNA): TGCGCCAGCAGCTCGGGACAGGGCCAAAGTCAACTGTTTTTT. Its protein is CASSSGQGQSQLFF.

As DNA, the CDR3 is TGTGCCAGCAGGGTACAGGGGGGGCCATACAATGAGCAGTTCTTC. This encodes CASRVQGGPYNEQFF. V usage is TRBV2 and J usage is TRBJ2-1; tentative D call: TRBD1 (8 bases). The length of the CDR3 is 15 residues. Trimming removed 6 bases at V and 4 bases at J, with 16 bases between. Germline assignment: CDR1 SNHLY and CDR2 FYNNEI.

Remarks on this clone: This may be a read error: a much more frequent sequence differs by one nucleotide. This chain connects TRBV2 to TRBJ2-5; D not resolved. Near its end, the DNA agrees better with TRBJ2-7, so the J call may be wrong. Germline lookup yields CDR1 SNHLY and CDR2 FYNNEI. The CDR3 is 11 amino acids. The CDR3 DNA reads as TGTGCCAGCAGTGTCTCCTACGAGCAGTACTTC. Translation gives CASSVSYEQYF.

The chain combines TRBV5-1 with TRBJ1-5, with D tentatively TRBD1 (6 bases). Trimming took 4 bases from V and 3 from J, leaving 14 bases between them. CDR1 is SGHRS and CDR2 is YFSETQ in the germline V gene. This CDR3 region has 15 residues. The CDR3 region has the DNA TGCGCCAGCAGCCCGGACAGTGCAAACAATCAGCCCCAGCATTTT. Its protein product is CASSPDSANNQPQHF.

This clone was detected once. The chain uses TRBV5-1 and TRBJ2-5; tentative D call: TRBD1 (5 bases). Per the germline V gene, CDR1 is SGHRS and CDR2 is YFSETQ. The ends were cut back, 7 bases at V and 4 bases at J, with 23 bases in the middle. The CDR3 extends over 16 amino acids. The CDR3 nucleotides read TGCGCCAGCTGCCGAAATACCGGGCCAAGGGGAGAGACCCAGTACTTC. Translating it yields CASCRNTGPRGETQYF.

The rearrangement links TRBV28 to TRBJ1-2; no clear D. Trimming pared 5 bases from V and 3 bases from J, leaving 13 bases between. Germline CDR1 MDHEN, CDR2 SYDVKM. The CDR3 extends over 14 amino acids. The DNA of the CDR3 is TGTGCCAGCAGTCGCACTCCATTTTACTATGGCTACACCTTC. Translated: CASSRTPFYYGYTF.

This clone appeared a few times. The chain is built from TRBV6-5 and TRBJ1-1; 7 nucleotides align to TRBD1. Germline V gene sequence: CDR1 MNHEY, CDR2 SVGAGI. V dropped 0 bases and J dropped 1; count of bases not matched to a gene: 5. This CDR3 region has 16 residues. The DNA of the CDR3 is TGTGCCAGCAGTTACTCGCCACAGGGGTCGAACACTGAAGCTTTCTTT. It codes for CASSYSPQGSNTEAFF.

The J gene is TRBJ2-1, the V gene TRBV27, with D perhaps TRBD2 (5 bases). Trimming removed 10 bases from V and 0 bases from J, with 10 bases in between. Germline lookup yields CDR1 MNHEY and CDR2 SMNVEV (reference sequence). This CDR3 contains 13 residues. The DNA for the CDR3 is TGTGCCATCCGTCGGGGCTCCTACAATGAGCAGTTCTTC. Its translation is CAIRRGSYNEQFF.

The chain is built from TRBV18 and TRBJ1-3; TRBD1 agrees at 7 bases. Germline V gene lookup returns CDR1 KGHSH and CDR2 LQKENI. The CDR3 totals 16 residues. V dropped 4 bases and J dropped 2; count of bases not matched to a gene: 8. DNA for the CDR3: TGTGCCAGCTCACTTCAGACAGGGAGCGCTGGAAACACCATATATTTT. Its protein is CASSLQTGSAGNTIYF.

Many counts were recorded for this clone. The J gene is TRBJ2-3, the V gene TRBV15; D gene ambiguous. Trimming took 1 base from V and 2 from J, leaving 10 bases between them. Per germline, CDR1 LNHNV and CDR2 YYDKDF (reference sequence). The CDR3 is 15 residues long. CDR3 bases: TGTGCCACCAGCAGAGGAGAACTGAACACAGATACGCAGTATTTT. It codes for CATSRGELNTDTQYF.

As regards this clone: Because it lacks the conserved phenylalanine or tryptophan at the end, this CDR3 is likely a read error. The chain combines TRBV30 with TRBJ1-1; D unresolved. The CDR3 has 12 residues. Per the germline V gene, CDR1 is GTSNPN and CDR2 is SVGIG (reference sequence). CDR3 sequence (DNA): TGTACCTGGATGGGTGGGGACACTGAAGCTTTCCTT. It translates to CTWMGGDTEAFL.

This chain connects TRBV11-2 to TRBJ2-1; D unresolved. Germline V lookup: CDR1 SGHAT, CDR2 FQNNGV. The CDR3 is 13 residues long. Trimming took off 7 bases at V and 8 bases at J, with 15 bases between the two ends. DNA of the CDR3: TGTGCCAGCACCCGGTCCGCGATCGATGAGCAGTTCTTC. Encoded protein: CASTRSAIDEQFF.

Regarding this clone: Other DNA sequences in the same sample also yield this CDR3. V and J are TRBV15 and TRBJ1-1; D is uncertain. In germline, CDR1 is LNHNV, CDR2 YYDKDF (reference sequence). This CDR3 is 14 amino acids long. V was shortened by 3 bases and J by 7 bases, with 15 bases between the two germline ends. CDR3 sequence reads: CATSRDNGGYEAFF. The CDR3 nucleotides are TGTGCCACCAGCAGGGATAATGGCGGTTATGAAGCTTTCTTT.

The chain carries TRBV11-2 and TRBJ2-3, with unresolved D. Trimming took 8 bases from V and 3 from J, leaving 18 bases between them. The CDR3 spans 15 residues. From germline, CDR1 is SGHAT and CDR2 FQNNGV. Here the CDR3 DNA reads TGTGCCAGCCGGACGCTAGGTACCTTGACAGATACGCAGTATTTT. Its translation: CASRTLGTLTDTQYF.

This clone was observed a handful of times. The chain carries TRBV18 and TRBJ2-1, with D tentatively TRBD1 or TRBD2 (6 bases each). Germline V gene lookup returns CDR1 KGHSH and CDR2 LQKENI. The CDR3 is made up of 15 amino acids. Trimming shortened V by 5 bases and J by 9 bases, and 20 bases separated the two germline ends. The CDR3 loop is CASSFDRTRGAEQFF. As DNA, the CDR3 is TGTGCCAGCTCATTTGACAGGACGAGGGGGGCTGAGCAGTTCTTC. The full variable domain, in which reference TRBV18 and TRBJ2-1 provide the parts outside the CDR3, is NAGVMQNPRHLVRRRGQEARLRCSPMKGHSHVYWYRQLPEEGLKFMVYLQKENIIDESGMPKERFSAEFPKEGPSILRIQQVVRGDSAAYFCASSFDRTRGAEQFFGPGTRLTVL.

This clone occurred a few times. For the CDR3, the DNA is TGTGCCAGCACCGCGTCCGACATTCAGTACTTC. Translating it yields CASTASDIQYF. This chain uses TRBV7-9 with TRBJ2-4, with D hard to call. V was cut by 7 bases and J by 8 bases, with 9 bases left in between. The CDR3 is made up of 11 amino acids. Germline-derived CDR1 and CDR2 are SEHNR and FQNEAQ (reference sequence).

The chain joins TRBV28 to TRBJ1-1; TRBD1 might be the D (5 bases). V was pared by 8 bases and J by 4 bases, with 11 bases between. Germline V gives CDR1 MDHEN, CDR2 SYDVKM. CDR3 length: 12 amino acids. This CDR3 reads CASAGTSTEAFF. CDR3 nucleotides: TGTGCCAGCGCAGGGACGAGCACTGAAGCTTTCTTT.